Each of the 10 T cell receptor beta chains below was sequenced from the same sample in a study of cytomegalovirus exposure and HLA in healthy donors. PCR primers comprised 60 Vbeta and 13 Jbeta primers. Assay: immunoSEQ multiplex PCR; the TCRdb copy retains only in-frame clones and omits some. The sample records about 190,000 clones, 74% being singletons. The specimen was PBMCs. These TCRs come from a woman in her 30s in good health and CMV-seropositive.

The chain carries TRBV27 and TRBJ2-7; 7 bases are shared with TRBD2. V was clipped by 6 bases and J by 6 bases; unmatched bases: 8. CDR3 length: 13 amino acids. From germline, CDR1 is MNHEY and CDR2 SMNVEV (reference sequence). The chain's CDR3 is CASSGLDSVEQYF. The CDR3, as DNA: TGTGCCAGCAGCGGACTAGACTCCGTCGAGCAGTACTTC.

This clone appeared a single time. The J gene is TRBJ1-2, the V gene TRBV28, with 8 bases matching TRBD1. CDR1 is MDHEN, CDR2 SYDVKM, per germline. J was trimmed by 4 bases and V by 6 bases; bases with no gene match: 7. The CDR3 is made up of 14 amino acids. CDR3 in amino acids: CASRSGTGIYGYTF. The CDR3 nucleotides read TGTGCCAGCAGATCCGGGACAGGAATCTATGGCTACACCTTC.

As for this clone: Sequence at one end of the junction differs from germline and may be a read error. This rearrangement joins TRBV5-4 to TRBJ2-1; D gene unclear. CDR3 length equals 15 residues. The germline V gene encodes CDR1 SGHNT and CDR2 YYREEE (reference sequence). The CDR3 here is CASSLNPFVYTEQFF. The CDR3 DNA follows: TGTGCCAGCAGCTTGAATCCGTTTGTGTACACTGAGCAGTTCTTC.

The gene calls are TRBV5-1 and TRBJ2-1; tentatively, D is TRBD2 (5 bases). The V and J ends lost 4 bases and 8 bases respectively, with 16 bases between them. Germline-derived CDR1 and CDR2 are SGHRS and YFSETQ. The CDR3 covers 14 residues. As DNA, the CDR3 is TGCGCCAGCAGCGCTCGACTGGAGGACGATGAGCAGTTCTTC. It translates to CASSARLEDDEQFF.

This chain joins TRBV14 and TRBJ2-7; 7 bases align to TRBD2. V gave up 4 bases and J gave up 2 bases; unmatched junction bases: 5. The CDR3 consists of 14 residues. Germline CDR1 SGHDN, CDR2 FVKESK. The CDR3 is CASSPSAGTYEQYF. The CDR3 bases are TGTGCCAGCAGCCCCTCAGCGGGAACCTACGAGCAGTACTTC.

This chain joins TRBV7-9 and TRBJ2-7, with 9 positions matching TRBD1. Per the germline V gene, CDR1 is SEHNR and CDR2 is FQNEAQ (reference sequence). This CDR3 contains 15 residues. J gave up 6 bases and V 0 bases, and 6 bases lay outside the gene matches. CDR3 sequence: CASSLAGTGKGEQYF. The CDR3 DNA follows: TGTGCCAGCAGCTTAGCCGGGACAGGGAAGGGCGAGCAGTACTTC.

This sequence joins TRBV18 and TRBJ1-4, with D hard to call. Germline CDR1 and CDR2: KGHSH and LQKENI. The germline V and J ends were trimmed by 2 bases and 0 bases, with 7 bases remaining between them. The CDR3 sequence is 15 residues long. CDR3 loop: CASSPSTATNEKLFF. CDR3 nucleotide sequence: TGTGCCAGCTCACCAAGCACAGCAACTAATGAAAAACTGTTTTTT.

This rearrangement joins TRBV29-1 to TRBJ2-1, with D tentatively TRBD2 (6 bases). CDR3 length: 14 residues. In germline, CDR1 is SQVTM, CDR2 ANQGSEA. Trimming removed 7 bases at V and 4 bases at J, with 17 bases between. As DNA, the CDR3 is TGCAGCGCCGGCCCGGGAGCCGCTTACAATGAGCAGTTCTTC. This translates into CSAGPGAAYNEQFF.

The chain employs TRBV4-1 and TRBJ1-2, with a tentative D call TRBD1 (5 bases). The V gene's germline CDR1 is MGHRA and CDR2 YSYEKL. Trimming removed 0 bases at V and 7 bases at J, with 12 bases between. There are 14 residues in the CDR3. CDR3 in amino acids: CASSQDLGGCGYTF. CDR3 coding DNA: TGCGCCAGCAGCCAAGATTTGGGGGGGTGTGGCTACACCTTC.

The chain recombines TRBV7-2 with TRBJ2-7; D gene ambiguous. Germline V gene lookup returns CDR1 SGHTA and CDR2 FQGNSA. This CDR3 region has 15 residues. Between the trimmed V and J ends, which lost 6 bases and 2 bases, there was a span of 17 bases. CDR3 in amino acids: CASRTTPTQAYEQYF. In DNA form, the CDR3 reads TGTGCCAGCAGGACGACTCCAACCCAAGCCTACGAGCAGTACTTC.